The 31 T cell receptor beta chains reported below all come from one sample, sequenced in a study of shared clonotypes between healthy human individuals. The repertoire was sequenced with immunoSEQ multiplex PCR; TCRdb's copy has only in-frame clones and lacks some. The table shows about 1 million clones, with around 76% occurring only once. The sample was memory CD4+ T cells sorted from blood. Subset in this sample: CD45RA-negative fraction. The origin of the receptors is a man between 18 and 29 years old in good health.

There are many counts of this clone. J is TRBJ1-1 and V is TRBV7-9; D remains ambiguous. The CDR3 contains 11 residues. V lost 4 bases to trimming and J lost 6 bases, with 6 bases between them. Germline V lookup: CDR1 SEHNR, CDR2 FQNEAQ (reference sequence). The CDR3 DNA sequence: TGTGCCAGCAGCTGGACCGCTGAAGCTTTCTTT. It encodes CASSWTAEAFF. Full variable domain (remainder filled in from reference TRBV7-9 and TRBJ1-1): DTGVSQNPRHKITKRGQNVTFRCDPISEHNRLYWYRQTLGQGPEFLTYFQNEAQLEKSRLLSDRFSAERPKGSFSTLEIQRTEQGDSAMYLCASSWTAEAFFGQGTRLTVV.

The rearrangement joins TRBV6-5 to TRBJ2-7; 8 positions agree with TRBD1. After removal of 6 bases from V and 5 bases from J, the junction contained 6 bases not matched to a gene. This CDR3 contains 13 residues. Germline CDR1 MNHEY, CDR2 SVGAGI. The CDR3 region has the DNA TGTGCCAGCAGACAGGGGGGTTCCGACGAGCAGTACTTC. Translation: CASRQGGSDEQYF.

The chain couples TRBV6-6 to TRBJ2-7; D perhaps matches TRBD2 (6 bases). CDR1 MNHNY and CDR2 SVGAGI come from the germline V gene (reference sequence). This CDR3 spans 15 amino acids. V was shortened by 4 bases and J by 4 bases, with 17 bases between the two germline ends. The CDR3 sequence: CASSFFELGGYEQYF. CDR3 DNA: TGTGCCAGCAGTTTTTTCGAGTTGGGAGGATACGAGCAGTACTTC.

In nucleotides, the CDR3 is TGTGCCAGCAGCCGTGATACAGGGGCAATTGGCTACACCTTC. It yields the protein CASSRDTGAIGYTF. This chain uses TRBV7-2 with TRBJ1-2, with TRBD1 identical over 7 bases. Unmatched junction bases numbered 10, after V lost 5 bases and J lost 7 bases. The length of the CDR3 is 14 residues. Germline CDR1 is SGHTA and CDR2 is FQGNSA.

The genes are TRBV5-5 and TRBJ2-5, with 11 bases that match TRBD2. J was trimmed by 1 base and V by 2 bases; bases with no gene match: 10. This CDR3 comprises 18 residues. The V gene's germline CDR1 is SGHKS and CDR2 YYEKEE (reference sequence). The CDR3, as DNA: TGTGCCAGCAGCTTTAATCCCCAGACTAGCGGGATCCAAGAGACCCAGTACTTC. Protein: CASSFNPQTSGIQETQYF.

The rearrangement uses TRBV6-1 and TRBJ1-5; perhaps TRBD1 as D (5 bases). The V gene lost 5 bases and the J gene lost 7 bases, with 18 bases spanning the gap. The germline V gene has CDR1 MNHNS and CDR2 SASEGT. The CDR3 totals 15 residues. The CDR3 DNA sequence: TGTGCCAGCAGTCCCCAGGGCAGGGCCCACCAGCCCCAGCATTTT. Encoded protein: CASSPQGRAHQPQHF.

CDR3 coding DNA: TGTGCCAGCAGCGTGGGACCGAATAATTCACCCCTCCACTTT. Amino acids: CASSVGPNNSPLHF. The chain couples TRBV9 to TRBJ1-6; weak D call: TRBD1 (5 bases). Trimming cost V 2 bases and J 5 bases, with 8 bases left between them. CDR1 is SGDLS and CDR2 is YYNGEE in the germline V gene. CDR3 length: 14 residues.

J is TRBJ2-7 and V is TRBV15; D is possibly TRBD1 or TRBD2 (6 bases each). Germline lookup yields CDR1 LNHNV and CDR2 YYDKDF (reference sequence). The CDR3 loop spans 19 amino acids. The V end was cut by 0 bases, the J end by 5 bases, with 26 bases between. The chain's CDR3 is CATSREGGGMAMGGNEQYF. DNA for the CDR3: TGTGCCACCAGCAGAGAAGGTGGAGGAATGGCCATGGGGGGCAACGAGCAGTACTTC.

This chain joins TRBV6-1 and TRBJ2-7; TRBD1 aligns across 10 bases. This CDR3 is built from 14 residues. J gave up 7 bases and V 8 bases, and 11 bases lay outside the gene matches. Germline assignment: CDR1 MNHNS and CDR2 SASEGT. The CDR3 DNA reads TGTGCCAGCCCCCGGGACAGGGGCTTGAGGGAGCAGTACTTC. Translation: CASPRDRGLREQYF.

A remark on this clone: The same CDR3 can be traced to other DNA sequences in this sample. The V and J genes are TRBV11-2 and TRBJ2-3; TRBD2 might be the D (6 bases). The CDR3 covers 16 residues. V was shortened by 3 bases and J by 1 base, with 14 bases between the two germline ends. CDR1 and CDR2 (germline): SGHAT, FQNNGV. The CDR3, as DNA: TGTGCCAGCAGCTTGGGAAGGGGAGGTGGCACAGATACGCAGTATTTT. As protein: CASSLGRGGGTDTQYF.

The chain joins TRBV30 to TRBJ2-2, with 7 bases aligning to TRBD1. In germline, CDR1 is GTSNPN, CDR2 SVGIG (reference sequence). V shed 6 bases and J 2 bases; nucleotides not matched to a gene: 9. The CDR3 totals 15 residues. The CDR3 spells CACPPGTDNTGELFF. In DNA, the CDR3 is TGTGCCTGCCCCCCCGGGACAGACAACACCGGGGAGCTGTTTTTT.

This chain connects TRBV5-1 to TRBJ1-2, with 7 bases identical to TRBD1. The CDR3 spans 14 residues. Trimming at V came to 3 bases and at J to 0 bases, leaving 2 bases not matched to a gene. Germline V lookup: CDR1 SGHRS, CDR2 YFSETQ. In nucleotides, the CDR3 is TGCGCCAGCAGCTCAGGGGGAGCTAACTATGGCTACACCTTC. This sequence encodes CASSSGGANYGYTF.

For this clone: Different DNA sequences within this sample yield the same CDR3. Here the CDR3 DNA reads TGTGCCAGCCGCAGTGGGACAGGGTTCTACGAGCAGTACTTC. Its translation is CASRSGTGFYEQYF. The V and J genes are TRBV6-6 and TRBJ2-7; 9 positions agree with TRBD1. Germline lookup yields CDR1 MNHNY and CDR2 SVGAGI (reference sequence). Unmatched junction bases numbered 8, after V lost 8 bases and J lost 3 bases. This CDR3 is built from 14 residues.

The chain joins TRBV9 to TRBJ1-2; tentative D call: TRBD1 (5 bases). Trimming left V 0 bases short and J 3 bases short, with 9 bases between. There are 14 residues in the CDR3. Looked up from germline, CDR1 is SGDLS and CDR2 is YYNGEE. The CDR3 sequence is CASSVDDSHYGYTF. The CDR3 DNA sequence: TGTGCCAGCAGCGTAGATGACAGTCACTATGGCTACACCTTC.

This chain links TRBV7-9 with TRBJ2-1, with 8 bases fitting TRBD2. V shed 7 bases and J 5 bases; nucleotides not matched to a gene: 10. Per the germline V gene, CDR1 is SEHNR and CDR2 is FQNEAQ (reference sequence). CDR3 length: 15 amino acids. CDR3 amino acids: CASTIQAGVDNEQFF. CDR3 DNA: TGTGCCAGCACCATTCAAGCGGGAGTCGACAATGAGCAGTTCTTC.

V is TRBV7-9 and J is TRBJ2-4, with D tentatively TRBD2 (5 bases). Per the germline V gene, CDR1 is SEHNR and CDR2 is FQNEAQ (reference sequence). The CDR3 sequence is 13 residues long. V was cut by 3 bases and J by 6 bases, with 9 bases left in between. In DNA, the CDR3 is TGTGCCAGCAGCTTTTTAGAGGGAAACATTCAGTACTTC. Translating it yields CASSFLEGNIQYF. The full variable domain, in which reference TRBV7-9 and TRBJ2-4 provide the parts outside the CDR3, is DTGVSQNPRHKITKRGQNVTFRCDPISEHNRLYWYRQTLGQGPEFLTYFQNEAQLEKSRLLSDRFSAERPKGSFSTLEIQRTEQGDSAMYLCASSFLEGNIQYFGAGTRLSVL.

CDR3 nucleotides: TGTGCCAGCAGGATCCTAGCGACTAACACCGGGGAGCTGTTTTTT. Translated: CASRILATNTGELFF. The gene calls are TRBV7-9 and TRBJ2-2; D perhaps matches TRBD2 (6 bases). Germline lookup yields CDR1 SEHNR and CDR2 FQNEAQ (reference sequence). The CDR3 is 15 residues long. Trimming took off 6 bases at V and 2 bases at J, with 13 bases between the two ends.

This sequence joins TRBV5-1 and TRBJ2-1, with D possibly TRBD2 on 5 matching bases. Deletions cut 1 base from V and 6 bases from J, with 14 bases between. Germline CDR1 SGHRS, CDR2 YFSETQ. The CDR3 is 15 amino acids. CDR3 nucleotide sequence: TGCGCCAGCAGCTTGTCCGGGGTTGGCTCCAATGAGCAGTTCTTC. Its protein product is CASSLSGVGSNEQFF.

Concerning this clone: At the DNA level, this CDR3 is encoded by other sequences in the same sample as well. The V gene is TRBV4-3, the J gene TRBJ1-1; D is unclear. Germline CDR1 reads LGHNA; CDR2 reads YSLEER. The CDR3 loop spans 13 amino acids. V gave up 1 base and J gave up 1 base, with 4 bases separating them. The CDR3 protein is CASSQVGNTEAFF. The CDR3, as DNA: TGCGCCAGCAGCCAAGTAGGGAACACTGAAGCTTTCTTT.

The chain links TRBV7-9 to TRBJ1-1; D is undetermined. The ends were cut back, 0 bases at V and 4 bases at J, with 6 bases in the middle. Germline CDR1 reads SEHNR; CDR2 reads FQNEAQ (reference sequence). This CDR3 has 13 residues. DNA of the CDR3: TGTGCCAGCAGCTTAGCGCACAGCACTGAAGCTTTCTTT. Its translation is CASSLAHSTEAFF.

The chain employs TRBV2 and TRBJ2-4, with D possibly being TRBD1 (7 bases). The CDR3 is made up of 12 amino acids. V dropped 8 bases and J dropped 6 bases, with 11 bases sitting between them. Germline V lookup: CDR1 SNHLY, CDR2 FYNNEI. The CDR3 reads CASAGQLNIQYF. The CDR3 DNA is TGTGCCAGCGCGGGACAGCTAAACATTCAGTACTTC.

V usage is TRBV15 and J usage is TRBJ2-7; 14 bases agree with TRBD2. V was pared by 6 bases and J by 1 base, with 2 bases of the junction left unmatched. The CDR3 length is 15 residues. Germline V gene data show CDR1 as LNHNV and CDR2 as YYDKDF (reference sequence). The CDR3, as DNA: TGTGCCACCAGAAGGACTAGCGGGGGGTCCTACGAGCAGTACTTC. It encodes CATRRTSGGSYEQYF.

CDR3 amino acids: CASSQSPGQGISTDTQYF. The CDR3 DNA follows: TGCGCCAGCAGTCAGTCCCCGGGACAGGGAATTAGCACAGATACGCAGTATTTT. This sequence joins TRBV5-1 and TRBJ2-3; 9 nucleotides agree with TRBD1. V lost 5 bases, J lost 0 bases, and 13 bases stayed unmatched. Germline CDR1 reads SGHRS; CDR2 reads YFSETQ. The CDR3 contains 18 residues.

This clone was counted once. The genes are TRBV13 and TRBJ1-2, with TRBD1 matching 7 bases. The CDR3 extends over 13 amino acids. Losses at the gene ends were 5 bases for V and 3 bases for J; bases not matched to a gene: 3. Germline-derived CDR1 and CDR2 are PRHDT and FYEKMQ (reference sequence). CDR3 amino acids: CASSETGHYGYTF. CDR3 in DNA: TGTGCCAGCAGCGAGACAGGGCACTATGGCTACACCTTC.

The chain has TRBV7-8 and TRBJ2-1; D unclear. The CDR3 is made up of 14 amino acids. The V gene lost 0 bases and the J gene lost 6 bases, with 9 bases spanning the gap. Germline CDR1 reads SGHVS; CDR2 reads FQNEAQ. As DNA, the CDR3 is TGTGCCAGCAGCTTAGCGGGCCCCACCAATGAGCAGTTCTTC. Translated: CASSLAGPTNEQFF.

CDR3 residues: CASSLSADPGKTQYF. In nucleotides, the CDR3 is TGTGCCAGCAGCTTATCGGCGGACCCGGGGAAGACCCAGTACTTC. The V call is TRBV11-2, the J call TRBJ2-5; a possible D gene is TRBD2 (5 bases). From germline, CDR1 is SGHAT and CDR2 FQNNGV. V was clipped by 2 bases and J by 6 bases, with 16 bases between them. The CDR3 has 15 amino acids.

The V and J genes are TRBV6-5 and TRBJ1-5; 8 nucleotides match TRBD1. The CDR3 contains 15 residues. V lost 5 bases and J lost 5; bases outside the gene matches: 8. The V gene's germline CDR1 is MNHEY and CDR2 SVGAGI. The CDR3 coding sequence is TGTGCCAGCAGTAGAACAGGGGGTGGCGATCAGCCCCAGCATTTT. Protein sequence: CASSRTGGGDQPQHF.

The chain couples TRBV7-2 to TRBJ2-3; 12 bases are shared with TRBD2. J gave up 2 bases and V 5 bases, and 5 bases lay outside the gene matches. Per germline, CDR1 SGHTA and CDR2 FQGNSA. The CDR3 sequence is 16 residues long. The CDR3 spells CASSRLAGATTDTQYF. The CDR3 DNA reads TGTGCCAGCAGCAGACTAGCGGGAGCCACCACAGATACGCAGTATTTT. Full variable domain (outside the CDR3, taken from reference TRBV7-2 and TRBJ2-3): GAGVSQSPSNKVTEKGKDVELRCDPISGHTALYWYRQSLGQGLEFLIYFQGNSAPDKSGLPSDRFSAERTGGSVSTLTIQRTQQEDSAVYLCASSRLAGATTDTQYFGPGTRLTVL.

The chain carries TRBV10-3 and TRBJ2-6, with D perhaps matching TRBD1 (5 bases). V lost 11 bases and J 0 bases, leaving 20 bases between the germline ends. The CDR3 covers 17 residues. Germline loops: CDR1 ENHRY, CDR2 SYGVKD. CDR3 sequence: CAPRLGHYLSGANVLTF. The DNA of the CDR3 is TGTGCCCCCCGTTTAGGACACTACCTCTCTGGGGCCAACGTCCTGACTTTC.

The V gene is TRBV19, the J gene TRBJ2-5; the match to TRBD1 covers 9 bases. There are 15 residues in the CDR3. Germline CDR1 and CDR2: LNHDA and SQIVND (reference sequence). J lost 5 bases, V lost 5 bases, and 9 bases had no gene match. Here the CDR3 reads CASSGTGTGWETQYF. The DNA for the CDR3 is TGTGCCAGTAGTGGGACCGGGACAGGGTGGGAGACCCAGTACTTC.

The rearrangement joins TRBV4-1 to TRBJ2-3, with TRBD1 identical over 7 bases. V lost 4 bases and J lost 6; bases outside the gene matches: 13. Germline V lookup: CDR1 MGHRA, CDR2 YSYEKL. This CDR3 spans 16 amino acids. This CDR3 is CASSRSRGQPGDTQYF. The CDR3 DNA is TGCGCCAGCAGCCGCTCGAGGGGACAGCCTGGGGATACGCAGTATTTT.